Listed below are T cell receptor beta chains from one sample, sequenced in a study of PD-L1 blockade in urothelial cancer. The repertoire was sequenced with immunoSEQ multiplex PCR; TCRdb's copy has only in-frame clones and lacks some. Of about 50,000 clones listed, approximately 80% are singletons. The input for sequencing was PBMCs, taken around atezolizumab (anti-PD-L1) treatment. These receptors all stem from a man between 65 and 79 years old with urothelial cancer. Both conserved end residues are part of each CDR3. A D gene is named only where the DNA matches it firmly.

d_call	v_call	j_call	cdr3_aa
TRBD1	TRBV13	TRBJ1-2	CASSLGGTDNYGYTF
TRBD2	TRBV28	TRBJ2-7	CASKLGREYHEQYF
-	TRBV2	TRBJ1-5	CASSESGGGQPQHF
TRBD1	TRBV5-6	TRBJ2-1	CASSLGGGPYNEQFF
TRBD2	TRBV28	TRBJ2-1	CASSSRLAGGSYNEQFF
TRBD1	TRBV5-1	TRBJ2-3	CASSLQGAEDTQYF
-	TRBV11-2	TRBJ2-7	CASSPRDGSYEQYF
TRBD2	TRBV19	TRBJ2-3	CASSMLPGGALTDTQYF
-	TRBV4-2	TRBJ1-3	CASSPEGPLGGNTIYF
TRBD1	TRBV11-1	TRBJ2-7	CASSSRDRGYEQYF
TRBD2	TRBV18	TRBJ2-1	CASSPPSGSGSEQFF
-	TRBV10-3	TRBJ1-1	CAISLGAGVGTEAFF
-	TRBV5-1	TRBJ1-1	CASSSAVQGGRAFF
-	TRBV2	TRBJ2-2	CASSEAQGLTNTGELFF
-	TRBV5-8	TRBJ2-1	CASSLVLAGGNNEQFF
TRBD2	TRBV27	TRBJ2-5	CASSLKGLAGGRETQYF
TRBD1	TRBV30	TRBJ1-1	CASDRANTEAFF
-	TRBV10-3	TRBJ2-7	CAISESEGIYYEQYF
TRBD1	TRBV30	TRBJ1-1	CAWRTGFAEAFF
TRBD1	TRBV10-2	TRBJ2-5	CASSLTGVEETQYF
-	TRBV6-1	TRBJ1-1	CASSEAAGNTEAFF
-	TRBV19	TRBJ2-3	CASKSEASADTQYF
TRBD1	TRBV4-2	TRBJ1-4	CASSQDAGTENEKLFF
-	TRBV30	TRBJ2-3	CAGVVLARRTDTQYF
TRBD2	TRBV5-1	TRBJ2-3	CASSLGASGTTDTQYF
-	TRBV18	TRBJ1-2	CASSPSGRESSGYTF
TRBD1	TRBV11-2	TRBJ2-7	CASSLQTGGYEQYF
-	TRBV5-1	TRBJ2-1	CASSLDIGGQQFF
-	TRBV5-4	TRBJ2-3	CASTIGRGDTQYF
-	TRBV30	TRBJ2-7	CAWSVKQGRDEQYF
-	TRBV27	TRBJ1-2	CASSLSQGSYGYTF
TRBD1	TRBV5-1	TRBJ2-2	CASSPGQGNTGELFF
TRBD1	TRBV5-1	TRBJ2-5	CASSQGQDWEEQYF
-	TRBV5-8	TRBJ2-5	CASSSYGVEETQYF
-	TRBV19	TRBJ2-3	CASSASGGTDTQYF
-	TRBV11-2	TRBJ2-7	CASSLEEGVEQYF
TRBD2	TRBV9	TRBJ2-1	CASSDPSGSVSGYPNEQFF
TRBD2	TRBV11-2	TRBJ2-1	CASSLTYPGLAGYNEQFF
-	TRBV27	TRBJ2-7	CASSLFPGAYEQYF
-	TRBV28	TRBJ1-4	CASSSPGEKLFF
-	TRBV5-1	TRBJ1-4	CASSQNPGANEKLFF
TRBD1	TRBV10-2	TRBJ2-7	CASMNGRGLYEQYF
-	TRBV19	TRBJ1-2	CASSIIEVGDYGYTF
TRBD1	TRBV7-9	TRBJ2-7	CASSPGTGWEQYF
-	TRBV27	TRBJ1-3	CASSFSPGAGNTIYF
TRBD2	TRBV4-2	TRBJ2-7	CASSQETSGEVYEQYF
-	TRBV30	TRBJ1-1	CACSRGMNTEAFF
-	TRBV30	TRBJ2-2	CAWSVRGPNTGELFF
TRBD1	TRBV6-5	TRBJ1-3	CASSPGQGRGNTIYF